The 26 T cell receptor beta chains below were found in one sample sequenced in a study of CD8+CD57+ T cells in acquired aplastic anemia (dated by TCRdb to between 2017 and 2018). Instrument on record: Illumina HiSeq 2000. Genomic DNA was used as template for profiling of TCR beta VDJ combinations and CDR3 sequences. TCRdb trimmed public reads at Q25 via fastp, called clones via MiXCR and kept in-frame beta chains. Each record represents a unique CDR3 protein, reported with the most common genes and DNA among its rows. For this sample there are about 270,000 distinct CDR3 sequences; around 60% appear just once. The ten largest clones take up roughly 8% of the sample. Sample: sorted CD4+, CD8+, or CD8+CD57+ T cells (not recorded which) from PBMCs. These receptor sequences come from a human donor with severe aplastic anemia or a healthy control (not recorded which).

This chain uses TRBV29-1 with TRBJ2-3; D might be TRBD1 (5 bases). Per the germline V gene, CDR1 is SQVTM and CDR2 is ANQGSEA. This CDR3 comprises 12 residues. V dropped 6 bases and J dropped 2 bases, with 9 bases sitting between them. Here the CDR3 DNA reads TGCAGCGTGGTCAGGGACACAGATACGCAGTATTTT. Translated, it gives CSVVRDTDTQYF.

With respect to this clonotype: Being one base from a much bigger clone, this may be a read error. This chain connects TRBV5-1 to TRBJ1-1; D is uncertain. The length of the CDR3 is 15 residues. CDR1 is SGHRS, CDR2 YFSETQ, per germline. V lost 4 bases, J lost 4 bases, and 17 bases lay in between. CDR3 sequence: CASSPGPPMITEAFF. The DNA for the CDR3 is TGCGCCAGCAGCCCAGGACCGCCGATGATCACTGAAGCTTTCTTT.

V is TRBV7-9 and J is TRBJ2-7; 7 nucleotides match TRBD1. CDR1 is SEHNR, CDR2 FQNEAQ, per germline (reference sequence). CDR3 length equals 14 residues. The CDR3 reads CGSSVGTGEYEQYF. The DNA of the CDR3 is TGTGGGAGCAGCGTCGGTACAGGGGAATACGAGCAGTACTTC. Drawing the rest from reference TRBV7-9 and TRBJ2-7, the complete variable domain is DTGVSQNPRHKITKRGQNVTFRCDPISEHNRLYWYRQTLGQGPEFLTYFQNEAQLEKSRLLSDRFSAERPKGSFSTLEIQRTEQGDSAMYLCGSSVGTGEYEQYFGPGTRLTVT.

Only a few counts were recorded for this clonotype. The CDR3 nucleotides are TGTGCCAGCAGCACCCTACCCTCAGGCTCCTACGAGCAGTACTTC. This encodes CASSTLPSGSYEQYF. This sequence joins TRBV7-6 and TRBJ2-7; D gene uncertain. CDR1 is SGHVS, CDR2 FNYEAQ, per germline. The CDR3 has 15 residues. Trimming stripped 5 bases from V and 0 bases from J, with 14 bases between. The full variable domain, its missing parts supplied by reference TRBV7-6 and TRBJ2-7, is GAGVSQSPRYKVTKRGQDVALRCDPISGHVSLYWYRQALGQGPEFLTYFNYEAQQDKSGLPNDRFSAERPEGSISTLTIQRTEQRDSAMYRCASSTLPSGSYEQYFGPGTRLTVT.

This clonotype occurred many times. V and J are TRBV9 and TRBJ1-2, with D possibly being TRBD1 (6 bases). V gave up 0 bases and J gave up 7 bases, with 13 bases separating them. The V gene's germline CDR1 is SGDLS and CDR2 YYNGEE. The CDR3 loop spans 14 amino acids. CDR3 nucleotide sequence: TGTGCCAGCAGCGTAGGGGGGGGCGCGGGTGGCTACACCTTC. Translated: CASSVGGGAGGYTF.

The chain has TRBV11-2 and TRBJ2-7; D not resolved. This CDR3 spans 13 amino acids. Germline V gene lookup returns CDR1 SGHAT and CDR2 FQNNGV. V shed 5 bases and J shed 4 bases, with 12 bases lying between them. This CDR3 is CASSAITGYEQYF. The CDR3 nucleotides read TGTGCCAGCAGCGCCATAACGGGTTACGAGCAGTACTTC.

The chain has TRBV20-1 and TRBJ1-3, with unresolved D. V was shortened by 0 bases and J by 2 bases, with 5 bases between the two germline ends. This CDR3 spans 13 amino acids. In germline, CDR1 is DFQATT, CDR2 SNEGSKA (reference sequence). The CDR3 loop reads CSARDSTGNTIYF. In DNA form, the CDR3 reads TGCAGTGCTAGAGACTCCACTGGAAACACCATATATTTT.

This clonotype appeared a few times. The V call is TRBV6-1, the J call TRBJ2-7; D is perhaps TRBD1 (5 bases). The CDR3 length is 12 residues. The V and J ends lost 5 bases and 3 bases respectively, with 8 bases between them. Germline V gene lookup returns CDR1 MNHNS and CDR2 SASEGT. The CDR3 DNA sequence: TGTGCCAGCAGTTTCGACAGCTACGAGCAGTACTTC. Its protein is CASSFDSYEQYF.

V gene TRBV7-9 combines with J gene TRBJ1-4, with a weak D call TRBD1 (5 bases). V lost 8 bases to trimming and J lost 8 bases, with 15 bases between them. The CDR3 length is 13 residues. Germline V gene data show CDR1 as SEHNR and CDR2 as FQNEAQ (reference sequence). The CDR3 region is CASRQTGEEKLFF. CDR3 coding DNA: TGTGCCAGCCGACAGACGGGAGAGGAAAAACTGTTTTTT.

The rearrangement uses TRBV9 and TRBJ2-5; 7 bases match TRBD1. Germline CDR1 is SGDLS and CDR2 is YYNGEE. With V trimmed by 0 bases and J by 5 bases, 4 bases remained unmatched. The CDR3 loop spans 14 amino acids. Here the CDR3 DNA reads TGTGCCAGCAGCGTAGGAGAGGACAGGGAGACCCAGTACTTC. It is translated as CASSVGEDRETQYF.

To note about this clonotype: The final CDR3 position lacks the conserved phenylalanine or tryptophan, pointing to a likely read error. The DNA is left out, because the CDR3 cannot be placed on it with certainty; the CDR3 is given as TCRdb lists it. The V gene is TRBV7-8, the J gene TRBJ2-2. The CDR3 region is 8 residues in length, termini included. The germline V gene encodes CDR1 SGHVS and CDR2 FQNEAQ. CDR3 sequence: CASSLLGD.

This clonotype turned up a few times. A junction end diverges from the germline sequence, so it may reflect a read error. The CDR3 region is CASSHPGLAGEQYF. DNA of the CDR3: TGCGCCAGCAGCCATCCGGGACTAGCGGGGGAGCAGTACTTC. This sequence joins TRBV7-2 and TRBJ2-7, with 13 bases aligning to TRBD2. The germline CDR1 and CDR2 sequences are SGHTA and FQGNSA. The CDR3 consists of 14 residues.

There are many counts of this clonotype. V usage is TRBV30 and J usage is TRBJ1-5; D is undetermined. V was pared by 0 bases and J by 1 base, with 4 bases between. Looked up from germline, CDR1 is GTSNPN and CDR2 is SVGIG (reference sequence). CDR3 length: 13 amino acids. CDR3 sequence (DNA): TGTGCCTGGAGTGTGGACAGCAATCAGCCCCAGCATTTT. The encoded protein is CAWSVDSNQPQHF.

This clonotype showed up just a few times. V is TRBV4-3 and J is TRBJ2-1; 16 nucleotides agree with TRBD2. CDR1 and CDR2 (germline): LGHNA, YSLEER. This CDR3 spans 16 amino acids. After removal of 3 bases from V and 9 bases from J, the junction contained 5 bases not matched to a gene. The CDR3 sequence is CASSQGLAGGRIEQFF. In DNA form, the CDR3 reads TGCGCCAGCAGCCAGGGACTAGCGGGGGGGCGAATTGAGCAGTTCTTC.

This clonotype came up a few times. CDR3 residues: CSARDRGPYNSPLHF. The CDR3 DNA is TGCAGTGCAAGGGACAGGGGACCCTATAATTCACCCCTCCACTTT. The chain is built from TRBV20-1 and TRBJ1-6; 10 nucleotides match TRBD1. The germline V gene has CDR1 DFQATT and CDR2 SNEGSKA (reference sequence). The CDR3 has 15 residues. The junction had 4 bases not matched to a gene; V was cut back by 6 bases and J by 2 bases.

This clonotype appeared many times. The CDR3 bases are TGTGCCAGCAGCTTGGAGGGGGGACAGGGACTTGTTAATGGCTACACCTTC. Protein sequence: CASSLEGGQGLVNGYTF. V gene TRBV5-6 combines with J gene TRBJ1-2; 9 positions agree with TRBD1. The ends lost 0 bases at V and 6 bases at J; junction bases unmatched: 12. This CDR3 comprises 17 residues. In germline, CDR1 is SGHDT, CDR2 YYEEEE.

To note about this clonotype: This may come from a read error, since a much larger clone is one base off. The J gene is TRBJ2-3, the V gene TRBV20-1; 10 bases are shared with TRBD2. Germline V gene data show CDR1 as DFQATT and CDR2 as SNEGSKA (reference sequence). CDR3 length: 15 residues. V trimming: 8 bases; J trimming: 1 base; junction bases outside the gene matches: 9. CDR3 sequence reads: CSTPVLAGGTDTQYF. CDR3 DNA: TGCAGTACCCCAGTTCTAGCGGGGGGCACAGATACGCAGTATTTT.

The rearrangement joins TRBV7-2 to TRBJ1-5, with 7 bases identical to TRBD1. The V and J ends lost 6 bases and 5 bases, in that order; junction bases with no gene match: 31. CDR1 and CDR2 (germline): SGHTA, FQGNSA. This CDR3 has 22 residues. CDR3 protein: CASSYTPLPASRYRQGHQPQHF. CDR3 coding DNA: TGTGCCAGCAGTTACACCCCGCTGCCGGCGAGTCGCTATAGACAGGGCCATCAGCCCCAGCATTTT.

The table lists this clonotype with many counts. The chain uses TRBV9 and TRBJ1-1, with D possibly TRBD1 on 6 matching bases. With 4 bases removed from V and 1 base from J, the gap between germline ends came to 14 bases. CDR1 and CDR2 (germline): SGDLS, YYNGEE. The CDR3 length is 15 residues. DNA for the CDR3: TGTGCCAGCAGCCCTATGGGGGCTCAGAACACTGAAGCTTTCTTT. This gives the protein CASSPMGAQNTEAFF.

This clonotype has a handful of counts. Here the CDR3 reads CASSIGTTDTGELFF. DNA for the CDR3: TGTGCCAGTAGTATCGGAACCACGGACACCGGGGAGCTGTTTTTT. V gene TRBV19 combines with J gene TRBJ2-2; the D is unclear. CDR1 and CDR2 (germline): LNHDA, SQIVND (reference sequence). V was shortened by 3 bases and J by 3 bases, with 11 bases between the two germline ends. The CDR3 is 15 residues long.

V gene TRBV4-1 combines with J gene TRBJ2-1; D call uncertain. V was cut by 3 bases and J by 4 bases, with 4 bases left in between. Germline V lookup: CDR1 MGHRA, CDR2 YSYEKL. CDR3 length equals 12 residues. CDR3 sequence reads: CASSHLYNEQFF. Written as DNA, the CDR3 is TGCGCCAGCAGCCACCTATACAATGAGCAGTTCTTC.

The rearrangement links TRBV19 to TRBJ2-7; D remains unclear. V lost 7 bases to trimming and J lost 0 bases, with 10 bases between them. The CDR3 contains 13 residues. Looked up from germline, CDR1 is LNHDA and CDR2 is SQIVND (reference sequence). CDR3: CASKAASSYEQYF. The CDR3 DNA reads TGTGCCAGTAAGGCCGCCAGCTCCTACGAGCAGTACTTC.

This chain connects TRBV3-1 to TRBJ2-1; 10 bases map to TRBD2. Germline CDR1 and CDR2: LGHDT and YNNKEL (reference sequence). V dropped 1 base and J dropped 3; count of bases not matched to a gene: 9. The CDR3 covers 18 residues. CDR3 nucleotide sequence: TGTGCCAGCAGCCAAGTCAGCGGGGGGGCCAAAAGCTACAATGAGCAGTTCTTC. This encodes CASSQVSGGAKSYNEQFF.

The CDR3 spells CASSLGRITEAFF. DNA for the CDR3: TGTGCCAGCAGCTTAGGGAGAATAACTGAAGCTTTCTTT. The rearrangement links TRBV7-2 to TRBJ1-1; no clear D gene. Germline values: CDR1 SGHTA, CDR2 FQGNSA. CDR3 size: 13 residues. Trimming removed 1 base from V and 5 bases from J, with 8 bases in between.

The chain carries TRBV5-5 and TRBJ2-5; 12 nucleotides match TRBD1. The CDR3 runs to 16 residues. Germline lookup yields CDR1 SGHKS and CDR2 YYEKEE (reference sequence). Unmatched junction bases numbered 7, after V lost 2 bases and J lost 5 bases. The chain's CDR3 is CASSLFPGTGGETQYF. The DNA of the CDR3 is TGTGCCAGCAGCTTATTTCCCGGGACAGGGGGCGAGACCCAGTACTTC. Using reference TRBV5-5 and TRBJ2-5 for the parts outside the CDR3, the full variable domain is DAGVTQSPTHLIKTRGQQVTLRCSPISGHKSVSWYQQVLGQGPQFIFQYYEKEERGRGNFPDRFSARQFPNYSSELNVNALLLGDSALYLCASSLFPGTGGETQYFGPGTRLLVL.

This clonotype has a single count. The gene calls are TRBV24-1 and TRBJ2-2; TRBD2 aligns across 7 bases. Germline-derived CDR1 and CDR2 are KGHDR and SFDVKD. CDR3 length: 17 residues. Germline trimming cut 3 bases from V and 0 bases from J; bases unmatched to any gene: 6. CDR3 protein: CATSDPTSAANTGELFF. For the CDR3, the DNA is TGTGCCACCAGTGATCCTACTAGCGCCGCGAACACCGGGGAGCTGTTTTTT.